The source of this T cell receptor beta chain is a study of control samples from healthy donors and cancer patients. The ends were cut back, 0 bases at V and 4 bases at J, with 4 bases in the middle. The CDR3 has 13 amino acids. The germline V gene encodes CDR1 MGHRA and CDR2 YSYEKL. Clones were read by immunoSEQ multiplex PCR, and TCRdb kept only the in-frame ones, dropping some. This table holds some 74,000 clones, about 94% found once. This TCR derives from a woman in her twenties or thirties in good health. Sequenced: blood. The chain joins TRBV4-1 to TRBJ1-3; D is unclear. The CDR3, as DNA: TGCGCCAGCAGCCAAGATATCGGAAACACCATATATTTT. Translation: CASSQDIGNTIYF.